The TCR beta chain under discussion was sequenced for a study of T-cell memory formation after mild COVID-19. TCRdb re-called the 5' RACE reads with MiXCR, one entry per CDR3 protein. The table records hundreds of thousands of distinct CDR3 sequences, approximately 29% of them present only once. Trimming left V 0 bases short and J 1 base short, with 13 bases between. This CDR3 contains 16 residues. CDR1 is DFQATT and CDR2 is SNEGSKA in the germline V gene (reference sequence). Regarding the study as a whole: The pre-infection memory compartment contained some responding clones, suggesting cross-reactive memory joined.

With respect to this clonotype: Its target is not known.

The chain uses TRBV20-1 and TRBJ2-1, with D perhaps TRBD2 (5 bases). The source of this sequence is an adult woman who had mild COVID-19 (a few samples of this study predate the infection). Cell type and time point are not known. Sequenced: PBMCs or a T cell subset sorted from them (not recorded which). CDR3 region: CSARDWGSASYNEQFF. In nucleotides, the CDR3 is TGCAGTGCTAGAGATTGGGGTAGCGCGTCCTACAATGAGCAGTTCTTC.